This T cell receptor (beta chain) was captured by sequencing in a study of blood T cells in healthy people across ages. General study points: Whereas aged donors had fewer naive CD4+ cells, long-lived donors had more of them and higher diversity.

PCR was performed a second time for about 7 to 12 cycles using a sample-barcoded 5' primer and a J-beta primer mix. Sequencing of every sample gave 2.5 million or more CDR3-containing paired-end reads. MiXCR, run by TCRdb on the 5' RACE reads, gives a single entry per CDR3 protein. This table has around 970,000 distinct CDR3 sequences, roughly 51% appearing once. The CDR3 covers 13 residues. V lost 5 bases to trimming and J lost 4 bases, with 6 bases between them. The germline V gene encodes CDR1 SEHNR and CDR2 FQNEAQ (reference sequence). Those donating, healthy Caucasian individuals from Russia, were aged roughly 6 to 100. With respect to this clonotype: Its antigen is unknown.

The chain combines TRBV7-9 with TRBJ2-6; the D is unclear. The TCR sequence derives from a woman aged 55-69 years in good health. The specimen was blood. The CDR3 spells CASSVYGANVLTF. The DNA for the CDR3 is TGTGCCAGCAGCGTGTACGGGGCCAACGTCCTGACTTTC.